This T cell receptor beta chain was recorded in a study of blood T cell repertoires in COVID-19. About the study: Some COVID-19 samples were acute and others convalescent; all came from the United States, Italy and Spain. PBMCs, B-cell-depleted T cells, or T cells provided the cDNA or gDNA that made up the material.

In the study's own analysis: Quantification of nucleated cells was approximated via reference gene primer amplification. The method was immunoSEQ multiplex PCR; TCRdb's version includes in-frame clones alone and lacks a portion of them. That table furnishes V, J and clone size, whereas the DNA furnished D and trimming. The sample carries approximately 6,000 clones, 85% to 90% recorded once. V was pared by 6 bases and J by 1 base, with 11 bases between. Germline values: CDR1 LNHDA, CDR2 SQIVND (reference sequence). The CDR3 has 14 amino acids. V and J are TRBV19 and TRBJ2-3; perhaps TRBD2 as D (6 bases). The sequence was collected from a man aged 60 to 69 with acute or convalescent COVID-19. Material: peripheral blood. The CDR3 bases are TGTGCCAGTAGGGGACTCCGTCGCACAGATACGCAGTATTTT. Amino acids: CASRGLRRTDTQYF.